This T cell receptor (beta chain) emerged from a study of blood T cell repertoires in COVID-19. Germline V gives CDR1 SGHTA, CDR2 FQGNSA. The CDR3 is 14 amino acids. Trimming removed 5 bases from V and 11 bases from J; junction bases left unmatched: 9. The data were produced by immunoSEQ multiplex PCR, yet TCRdb's version contains in-frame clones alone and is incomplete. This table has 200,000 to 250,000 clones, 80% to 90% appearing once. This sequence was found in a young man with active or convalescent COVID-19. The sequenced material came from peripheral blood. J is TRBJ2-1 and V is TRBV7-2; 10 positions match TRBD2. The CDR3 protein is CASSQGTSAYQQFF. In DNA form, the CDR3 reads TGTGCCAGCAGCCAAGGGACTAGCGCCTATCAGCAGTTCTTC. The whole variable domain, filled in from reference TRBV7-2 and TRBJ2-1, reads GAGVSQSPSNKVTEKGKDVELRCDPISGHTALYWYRQSLGQGLEFLIYFQGNSAPDKSGLPSDRFSAERTGGSVSTLTIQRTQQEDSAVYLCASSQGTSAYQQFFGPGTRLTVL.